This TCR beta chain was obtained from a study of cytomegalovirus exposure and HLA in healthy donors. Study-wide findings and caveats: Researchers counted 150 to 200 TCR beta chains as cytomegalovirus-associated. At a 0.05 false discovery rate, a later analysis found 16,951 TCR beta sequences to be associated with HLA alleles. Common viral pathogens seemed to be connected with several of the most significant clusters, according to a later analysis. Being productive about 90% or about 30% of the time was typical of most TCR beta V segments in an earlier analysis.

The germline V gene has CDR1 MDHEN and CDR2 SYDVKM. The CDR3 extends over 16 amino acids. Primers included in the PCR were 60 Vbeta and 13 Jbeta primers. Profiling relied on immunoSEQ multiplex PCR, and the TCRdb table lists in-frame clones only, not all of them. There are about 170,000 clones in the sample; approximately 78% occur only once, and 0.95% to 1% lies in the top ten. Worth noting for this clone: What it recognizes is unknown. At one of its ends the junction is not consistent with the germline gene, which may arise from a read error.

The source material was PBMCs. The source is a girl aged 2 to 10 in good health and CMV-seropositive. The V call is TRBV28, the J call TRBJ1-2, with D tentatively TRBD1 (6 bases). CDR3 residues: CATSNLYRVATVPTHF. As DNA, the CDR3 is TGTGCCACATCGAACTTATACAGGGTCGCTACAGTGCCTACACACTTC.